Listed here are 3 T cell receptor beta chains from one sample, sequenced in a study of T-cell reconstitution after alpha-beta-depleted transplantation in children. Unique molecular identifiers were incorporated when the TCRbeta library was constructed. One entry per CDR3 protein, called by TCRdb with MiXCR from the PCR reads. The sample lists 250,000 to 400,000 distinct CDR3 sequences, more than 20% occurring once. Sequencing used PBMCs, mostly from graft donor cells, obtained 180 days after TCRalphabeta/CD19-depleted stem cell transplant. The receptors derive from a male patient aged 10 to 17 who had a stem cell transplant for acute lymphoblastic leukemia, so the T cells may come from the graft donor.

This clonotype was observed a handful of times. The chain joins TRBV11-2 to TRBJ2-1; no clear D. The V end was cut by 3 bases, the J end by 0 bases, with 12 bases between. The CDR3 contains 16 residues. Germline CDR1 is SGHAT and CDR2 is FQNNGV. The DNA of the CDR3 is TGTGCCAGCAGCTTGCAGCAGTCTCGCTCCTACAATGAGCAGTTCTTC. This codes for CASSLQQSRSYNEQFF.

This clonotype was seen a few times. V usage is TRBV5-6 and J usage is TRBJ1-1; no clear D gene. The V end was cut by 0 bases, the J end by 1 base, with 28 bases between. This CDR3 has 21 amino acids. Germline CDR1 and CDR2: SGHDT and YYEEEE. The CDR3 loop reads CASSLALGYLSLRGRNTEAFF. In nucleotides, the CDR3 is TGTGCCAGCAGCTTGGCCCTGGGATACCTAAGTTTACGAGGCAGGAACACTGAAGCTTTCTTT.

The chain carries TRBV30 and TRBJ2-3, with D unclear. Germline V gene data show CDR1 as GTSNPN and CDR2 as SVGIG (reference sequence). Trimming left V 0 bases short and J 6 bases short, with 16 bases between. The CDR3 sequence is 15 residues long. The CDR3 spells CAWSVVGGIRDTQYF. The CDR3 DNA reads as TGTGCCTGGAGTGTAGTAGGTGGGATCCGGGATACGCAGTATTTT.